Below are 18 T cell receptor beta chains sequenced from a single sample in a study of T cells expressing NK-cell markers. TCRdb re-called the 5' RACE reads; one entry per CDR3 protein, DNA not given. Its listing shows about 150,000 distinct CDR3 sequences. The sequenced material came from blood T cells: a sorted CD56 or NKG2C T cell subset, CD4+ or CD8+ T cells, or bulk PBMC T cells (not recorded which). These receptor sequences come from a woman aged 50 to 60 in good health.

CDR3 region: CASSEGLGGAYEQYF. The V gene is TRBV9, the J gene TRBJ2-7; as DNA is missing, the TRBD2 call by TCRdb cannot be tested. CDR1 SGDLS and CDR2 YYNGEE come from the germline V gene. This CDR3 spans 15 amino acids.

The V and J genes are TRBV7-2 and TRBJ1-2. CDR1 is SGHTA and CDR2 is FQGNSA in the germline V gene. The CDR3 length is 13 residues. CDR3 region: CASSPLSNYGYTF.

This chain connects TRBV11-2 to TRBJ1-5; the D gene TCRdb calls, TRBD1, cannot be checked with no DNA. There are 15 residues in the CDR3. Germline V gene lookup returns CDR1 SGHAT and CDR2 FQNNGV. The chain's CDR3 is CASSLDRAAYQPQHF.

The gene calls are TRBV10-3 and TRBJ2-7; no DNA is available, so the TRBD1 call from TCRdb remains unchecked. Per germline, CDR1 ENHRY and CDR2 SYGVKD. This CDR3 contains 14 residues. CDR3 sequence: CASGQGLNTYEQYF.

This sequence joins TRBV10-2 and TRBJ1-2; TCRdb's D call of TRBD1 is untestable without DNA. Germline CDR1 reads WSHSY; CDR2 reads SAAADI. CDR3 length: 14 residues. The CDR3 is CASSKDRSNYGYTF.

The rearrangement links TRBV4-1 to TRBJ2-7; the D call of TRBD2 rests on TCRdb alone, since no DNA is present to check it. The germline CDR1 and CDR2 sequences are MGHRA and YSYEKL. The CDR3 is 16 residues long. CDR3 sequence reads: CASSQPPGLASYEQYF.

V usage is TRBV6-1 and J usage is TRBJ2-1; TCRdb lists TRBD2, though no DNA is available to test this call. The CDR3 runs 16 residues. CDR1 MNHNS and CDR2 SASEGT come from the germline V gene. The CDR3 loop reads CASRGATSGTNNEQFF.

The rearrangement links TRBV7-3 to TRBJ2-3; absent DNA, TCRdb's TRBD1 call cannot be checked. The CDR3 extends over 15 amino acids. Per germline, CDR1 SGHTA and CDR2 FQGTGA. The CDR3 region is CASSKGQGLTDTQYF.

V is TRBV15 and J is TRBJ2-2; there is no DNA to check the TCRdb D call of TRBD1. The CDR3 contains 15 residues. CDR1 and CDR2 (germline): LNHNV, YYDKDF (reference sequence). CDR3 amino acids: CATSRGPGTPGELFF.

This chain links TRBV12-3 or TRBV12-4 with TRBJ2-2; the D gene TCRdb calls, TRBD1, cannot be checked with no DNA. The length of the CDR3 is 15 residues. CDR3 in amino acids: CASSPPGRDLGELFF.

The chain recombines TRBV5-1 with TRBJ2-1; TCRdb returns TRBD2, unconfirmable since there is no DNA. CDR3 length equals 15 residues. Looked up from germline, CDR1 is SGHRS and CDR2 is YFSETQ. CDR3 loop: CASSFTSGGREEQFF.

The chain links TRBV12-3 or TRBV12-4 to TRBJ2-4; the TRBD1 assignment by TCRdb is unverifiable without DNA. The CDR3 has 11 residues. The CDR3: CASSLGVVQYF.

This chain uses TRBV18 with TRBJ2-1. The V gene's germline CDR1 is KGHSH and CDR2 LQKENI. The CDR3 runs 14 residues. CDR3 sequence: CASSPYVGDNEQFF.

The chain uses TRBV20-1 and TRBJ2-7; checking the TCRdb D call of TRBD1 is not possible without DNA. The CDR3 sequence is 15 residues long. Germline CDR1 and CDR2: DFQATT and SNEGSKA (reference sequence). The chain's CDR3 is CSARPREGATYEQYF.

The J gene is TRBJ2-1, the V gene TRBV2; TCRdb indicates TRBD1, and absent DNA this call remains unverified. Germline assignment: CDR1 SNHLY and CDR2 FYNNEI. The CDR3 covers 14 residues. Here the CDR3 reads CARGRRGGYNEQFF.

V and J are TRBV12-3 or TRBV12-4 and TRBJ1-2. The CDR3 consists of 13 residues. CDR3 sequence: CASSLSQNYGYTF.

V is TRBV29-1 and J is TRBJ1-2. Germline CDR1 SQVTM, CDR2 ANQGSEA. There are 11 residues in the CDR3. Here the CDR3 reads CSVQEGYGYTF.

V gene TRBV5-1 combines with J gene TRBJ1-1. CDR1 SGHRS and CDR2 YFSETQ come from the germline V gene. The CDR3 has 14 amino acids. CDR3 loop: CASSQTLMNTEAFF.